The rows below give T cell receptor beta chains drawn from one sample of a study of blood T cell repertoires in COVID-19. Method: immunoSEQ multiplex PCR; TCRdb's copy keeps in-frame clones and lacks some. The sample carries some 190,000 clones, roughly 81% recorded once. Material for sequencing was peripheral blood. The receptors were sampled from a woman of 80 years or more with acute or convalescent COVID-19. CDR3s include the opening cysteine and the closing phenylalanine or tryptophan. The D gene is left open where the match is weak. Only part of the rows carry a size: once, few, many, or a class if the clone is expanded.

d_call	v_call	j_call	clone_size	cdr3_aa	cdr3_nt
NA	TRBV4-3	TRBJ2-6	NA	CASSQLVGDSGANVLTF	TGCGCCAGCAGCCAATTGGTAGGAGACTCTGGGGCCAACGTCCTGACTTTC
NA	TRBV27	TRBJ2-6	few	CASSFKPTYPFSGANVLTF	TGTGCCAGCAGTTTCAAGCCCACCTACCCTTTCTCTGGGGCCAACGTCCTGACTTTC
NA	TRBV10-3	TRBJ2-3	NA	CAISHRSSTDTQYF	TGTGCCATCAGTCACAGATCTAGCACAGATACGCAGTATTTT
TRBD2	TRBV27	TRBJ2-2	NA	CASSLSGTGLGGELFF	TGTGCCAGCTCCCTTAGCGGGACCGGATTAGGCGGGGAGCTGTTTTTT
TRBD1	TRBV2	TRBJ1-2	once	CASTLYVGRGDYGYTF	TGTGCCAGCACCCTCTATGTCGGCAGGGGGGACTATGGCTACACCTTC
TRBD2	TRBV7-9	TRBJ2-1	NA	CASSLAVSGSNEQFF	TGTGCCAGCAGCTTAGCAGTTAGCGGGAGCAATGAGCAGTTCTTC
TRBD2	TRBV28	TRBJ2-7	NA	CASSSGSGTPFEQYF	TGTGCCAGCAGTTCGGGCAGCGGGACTCCTTTCGAGCAGTACTTC
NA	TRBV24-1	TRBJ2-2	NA	CATSDTTENTGELFF	TGTGCCACCAGTGACACGACAGAAAACACCGGGGAGCTGTTTTTT
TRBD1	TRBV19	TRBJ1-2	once	CASSIAQGASIYGYTF	TGTGCCAGTAGTATCGCTCAGGGGGCCTCCATCTATGGCTACACCTTC
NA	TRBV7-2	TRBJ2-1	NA	CASSSTYAPYNEQFF	TGTGCCAGCAGCTCAACCTATGCGCCCTACAATGAGCAGTTCTTC
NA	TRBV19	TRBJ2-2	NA	CASSILGGIGGELFF	TGTGCCAGTAGTATTTTGGGGGGTATAGGCGGGGAGCTGTTTTTT
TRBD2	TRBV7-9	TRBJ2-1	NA	CASSRRLALITYNEQFF	TGTGCCAGCAGCCGTCGACTAGCGCTCATCACCTACAATGAGCAGTTCTTC
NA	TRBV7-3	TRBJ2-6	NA	CASSPSSGANVLTF	TGTGCCAGCAGCCCTTCGTCTGGGGCCAACGTCCTGACTTTC
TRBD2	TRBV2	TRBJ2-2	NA	CASTGEGLGELFF	TGTGCCAGCACGGGGGAGGGCCTTGGGGAGCTGTTTTTT
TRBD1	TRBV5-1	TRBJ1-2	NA	CASSDRAERGYTF	TGCGCCAGCAGCGACAGGGCTGAGCGAGGCTACACCTTC
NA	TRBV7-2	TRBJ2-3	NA	CASSLLYTDTQYF	TGTGCCAGCAGCTTACTCTACACAGATACGCAGTATTTT
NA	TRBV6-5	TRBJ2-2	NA	CASSYLTGELFF	TGTGCCAGCAGTTACCTCACCGGGGAGCTGTTTTTT
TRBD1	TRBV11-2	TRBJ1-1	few	CASSLGDRGMHTEAFF	TGTGCCAGCAGCTTAGGGGACAGGGGGATGCACACTGAAGCTTTCTTT
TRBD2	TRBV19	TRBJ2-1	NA	CASAGTSGRGEQFF	TGTGCCAGTGCCGGGACTAGCGGGAGAGGGGAGCAGTTCTTC
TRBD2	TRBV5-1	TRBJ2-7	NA	CASSLGGGPYEQYF	TGCGCCAGCAGCTTGGGCGGGGGACCCTACGAGCAGTACTTC
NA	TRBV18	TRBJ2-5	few	CASSLLRVGGETQYF	TGTGCCAGCTCCCTCCTTCGGGTCGGAGGGGAGACCCAGTACTTC
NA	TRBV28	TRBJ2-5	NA	CASSLAQPETQYF	TGTGCCAGCAGTTTGGCACAACCAGAGACCCAGTACTTC
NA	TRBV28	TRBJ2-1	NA	CASSSRGAASYNEQFF	TGTGCCAGCAGCTCCCGCGGAGCAGCGTCCTACAATGAGCAGTTCTTC